The 10 T cell receptor beta chains below were found in one sample sequenced in a study of blood T cell repertoires in COVID-19. The method was immunoSEQ multiplex PCR; TCRdb's version includes in-frame clones alone and lacks a portion of them. The table shows 89,000 or so clones, with about 83% occurring only once. Source material: peripheral blood. Every receptor here comes from a man aged 50-59 years with active COVID-19.

This clone has more than one count but fewer than ten. The chain uses TRBV11-3 and TRBJ2-7; 8 bases agree with TRBD1. Germline CDR1 is SGHNT and CDR2 is YENEEA. V dropped 2 bases and J dropped 2; count of bases not matched to a gene: 5. This CDR3 contains 15 residues. CDR3 region: CASSLTGTGAYEQYF. The CDR3 nucleotides are TGTGCCAGCAGCTTAACAGGGACAGGAGCCTACGAGCAGTACTTC.

The chain combines TRBV7-9 with TRBJ2-5, with TRBD2 matching 10 bases. J gave up 4 bases and V 2 bases, and 10 bases lay outside the gene matches. The length of the CDR3 is 17 residues. CDR1 is SEHNR and CDR2 is FQNEAQ in the germline V gene (reference sequence). As DNA, the CDR3 is TGTGCCAGCAGCTTACCCAAAGGGGTAGCGGGAGGAGAGACCCAGTACTTC. It encodes CASSLPKGVAGGETQYF.

The chain employs TRBV7-3 and TRBJ2-7; D is possibly TRBD1 (6 bases). The CDR3 consists of 15 residues. CDR1 and CDR2 (germline): SGHTA, FQGTGA. With 0 bases removed from V and 3 bases from J, the gap between germline ends came to 12 bases. The CDR3 DNA reads TGTGCCAGCAGCTTAACAGCGGACAGCTTCTACGAGCAGTACTTC. Translated, it gives CASSLTADSFYEQYF. Full variable domain (outside the CDR3, taken from reference TRBV7-3 and TRBJ2-7): GAGVSQTPSNKVTEKGKYVELRCDPISGHTALYWYRQSLGQGPEFLIYFQGTGAADDSGLPNDRFFAVRPEGSVSTLKIQRTERGDSAVYLCASSLTADSFYEQYFGPGTRLTVT.

The J gene is TRBJ2-7, the V gene TRBV14; the match to TRBD2 covers 10 bases. Germline V gene sequence: CDR1 SGHDN, CDR2 FVKESK. The CDR3 covers 14 residues. Germline trimming cut 5 bases from V and 9 bases from J; bases unmatched to any gene: 10. The CDR3 here is CASSGLAGVRVQYF. CDR3 DNA sequence: TGTGCCAGCAGCGGTCTAGCGGGAGTACGGGTGCAGTACTTC.

This rearrangement joins TRBV10-3 to TRBJ2-5; 12 bases fit TRBD2. The CDR3 is 13 amino acids. Germline V gene lookup returns CDR1 ENHRY and CDR2 SYGVKD. The V and J ends lost 11 bases and 5 bases, in that order; junction bases with no gene match: 6. The CDR3 here is CASSGGAGETQYF. CDR3 nucleotide sequence: TGTGCCTCTAGCGGGGGGGCCGGCGAGACCCAGTACTTC.

This clone has just one count. This rearrangement joins TRBV30 to TRBJ1-6; perhaps TRBD1 as D (5 bases). V was pared by 0 bases and J by 7 bases, with 13 bases between. CDR3 length: 15 amino acids. CDR1 is GTSNPN and CDR2 is SVGIG in the germline V gene (reference sequence). The CDR3 nucleotides are TGTGCCTGGAGTGTAAGGGGCCGGGGGAATTCACCCCTCCACTTT. Protein product: CAWSVRGRGNSPLHF. The whole variable domain, filled in from reference TRBV30 and TRBJ1-6, reads SQTIHQWPATLVQPVGSPLSLECTVEGTSNPNLYWYRQAAGRGLQLLFYSVGIGQISSEVPQNLSASRPQDRQFILSSKKLLLSDSGFYLCAWSVRGRGNSPLHFGNGTRLTVT.

This clone is large within its sample. The gene calls are TRBV13 and TRBJ2-7, with TRBD1 identical over 9 bases. The V gene end was trimmed by 5 bases and the J gene end by 3 bases; junction bases not matched to a gene: 8. The germline CDR1 and CDR2 sequences are PRHDT and FYEKMQ (reference sequence). The CDR3 runs 15 residues. CDR3 in DNA: TGTGCCAGCAGCCGCCGGACAGGGGCCATCTACGAGCAGTACTTC. This sequence encodes CASSRRTGAIYEQYF.

This clone was found once. The DNA of the CDR3 is TGCGCCAGCAGTCAGACAGGGGTCGCAGATACGCAGTATTTT. Protein sequence: CASSQTGVADTQYF. The chain carries TRBV5-1 and TRBJ2-3, with 8 bases identical to TRBD1. The germline V gene has CDR1 SGHRS and CDR2 YFSETQ. J was trimmed by 4 bases and V by 5 bases; bases with no gene match: 6. The CDR3 is 14 amino acids.

V usage is TRBV9 and J usage is TRBJ1-4; 11 nucleotides align to TRBD1. V shed 4 bases and J 5 bases; nucleotides not matched to a gene: 10. The CDR3 length is 17 residues. CDR1 is SGDLS and CDR2 is YYNGEE in the germline V gene. DNA for the CDR3: TGTGCCAGCAGCCGTCGGACAGGGGGCGAGCTCAATGAAAAACTGTTTTTT. It specifies CASSRRTGGELNEKLFF.

The rearrangement links TRBV28 to TRBJ2-7; 8 nucleotides align to TRBD1. The ends lost 6 bases at V and 6 bases at J; junction bases unmatched: 10. The germline V gene encodes CDR1 MDHEN and CDR2 SYDVKM. CDR3 length: 14 residues. CDR3 amino acids: CASRSFGQGREQYF. Written as DNA, the CDR3 is TGTGCCAGCAGATCTTTCGGACAGGGTCGCGAGCAGTACTTC.